The 20 T cell receptor beta chains below all came from one sample that was sequenced in a study of human T cells and chemical hapten exposure. Time point defined: pre-sensitization, week 0. The treatment denotes: therapeutic diphenylcyclopropenone sensitization with weekly scalp DPC. TCRdb processed the RACE reads anew with MiXCR; each CDR3 protein has one entry. The sample shows approximately 90,000 distinct CDR3 sequences, around 8.8% of them seen only once. Source: whole blood, taken in connection with sensitization to the hapten diphenylcyclopropenone (DPC). These receptors were obtained from a middle-aged man with alopecia areata. Some clones in this sample may be carry-over from other donors' samples.

The table lists this clonotype with a few counts. V and J are TRBV12-3 or TRBV12-4 and TRBJ2-3, with 7 bases identical to TRBD2. The CDR3 covers 16 residues. V trimming: 0 bases; J trimming: 3 bases; junction bases outside the gene matches: 6. The CDR3 protein is CASSLAAGLDTDTQYF. The CDR3 bases are TGTGCCAGCAGTTTAGCGGCAGGACTAGATACAGATACGCAGTATTTT.

This clonotype was counted ten times or more. The gene calls are TRBV11-2 and TRBJ1-4; no clear D. The CDR3 totals 16 residues. Trimming took off 0 bases at V and 4 bases at J, with 12 bases between the two ends. Per the germline V gene, CDR1 is SGHAT and CDR2 is FQNNGV. CDR3 DNA sequence: TGTGCCAGCAGCTTAGAAGCGTACGGAGGTAATGAAAAACTGTTTTTT. It codes for CASSLEAYGGNEKLFF.

This clonotype was detected many times. This sequence joins TRBV20-1 and TRBJ1-5; TRBD1 is a possible D gene (5 bases). Germline V lookup: CDR1 DFQATT, CDR2 SNEGSKA (reference sequence). V was shortened by 0 bases and J by 5 bases, with 20 bases between the two germline ends. The CDR3 runs to 17 residues. This CDR3 is CSARDSFTGRVDQPQHF. The CDR3 nucleotides read TGCAGTGCTAGAGATTCATTTACAGGCAGGGTGGATCAGCCCCAGCATTTT.

This clonotype was seen only a few times. This CDR3 reads CASRGGTYEQYF. The CDR3 coding sequence is TGTGCCAGCAGGGGCGGAACCTACGAGCAGTACTTC. The chain couples TRBV25-1 to TRBJ2-7; D not resolved. V lost 6 bases to trimming and J lost 2 bases, with 8 bases between them. The CDR3 totals 12 residues. Germline CDR1 reads MGHDK; CDR2 reads SYGVNS.

This clonotype was seen only a few times. This CDR3 is CASSAQGRGYTF. CDR3 coding DNA: TGTGCCAGCAGCGCTCAGGGGAGAGGCTACACCTTC. The chain carries TRBV2 and TRBJ1-2; TRBD1 might be the D (6 bases). The CDR3 is 12 amino acids. The germline V and J ends were trimmed by 6 bases and 8 bases, with 13 bases remaining between them. Germline-derived CDR1 and CDR2 are SNHLY and FYNNEI. Looking up the rest from reference TRBV2 and TRBJ1-2 gives the full variable domain: EPEVTQTPSHQVTQMGQEVILRCVPISNHLYFYWYRQILGQKVEFLVSFYNNEISEKSEIFDDQFSVERPDGSNFTLKIRSTKLEDSAMYFCASSAQGRGYTFGSGTRLTVV.

The V call is TRBV5-1, the J call TRBJ2-4; D call uncertain. There are 13 residues in the CDR3. Per the germline V gene, CDR1 is SGHRS and CDR2 is YFSETQ. V lost 4 bases and J 8 bases, leaving 13 bases between the germline ends. For the CDR3, the DNA is TGCGCCAGCAGCGGTCCCGAGGCGGACATTCAGTACTTC. Its translation is CASSGPEADIQYF.

This clonotype was counted between two and nine times. The chain has TRBV12-3 or TRBV12-4 and TRBJ1-1; D ambiguous. Between the trimmed V and J ends, which lost 6 bases and 3 bases, there was a span of 8 bases. The CDR3 spans 12 residues. This chain's CDR3 is CASSPHDTEAFF. Here the CDR3 DNA reads TGTGCCAGCAGCCCCCACGACACTGAAGCTTTCTTT.

This clonotype appeared a few times. The chain carries TRBV5-1 and TRBJ2-3, with TRBD2 matching over 11 bases. V lost 1 base, J lost 2 bases, and 3 bases stayed unmatched. This CDR3 region has 16 residues. Germline V gene lookup returns CDR1 SGHRS and CDR2 YFSETQ. CDR3 amino acids: CASSLTSGSPTDTQYF. Here the CDR3 DNA reads TGCGCCAGCAGCTTGACTAGCGGGAGTCCCACAGATACGCAGTATTTT.

This clonotype was observed a few times. The rearrangement joins TRBV20-1 to TRBJ2-5; D is undetermined. Germline CDR1 is DFQATT and CDR2 is SNEGSKA (reference sequence). Between the trimmed V and J ends, which lost 2 bases and 2 bases, there was a span of 15 bases. The CDR3 consists of 15 residues. In DNA, the CDR3 is TGCAGTGCTAGACCCTTAAACGTCCAACAAGAGACCCAGTACTTC. It is translated as CSARPLNVQQETQYF.

This rearrangement joins TRBV29-1 to TRBJ1-6; D possibly corresponds to TRBD1 (6 bases). This CDR3 is 14 amino acids long. Trimming took 3 bases from V and 8 from J, leaving 14 bases between them. Germline CDR1 is SQVTM and CDR2 is ANQGSEA. The CDR3 DNA is TGCAGCGTTGAGGCAGGGGAGCGGGATTCACCCCTCCACTTT. Translating it yields CSVEAGERDSPLHF. Variable domain in full (rest from reference TRBV29-1 and TRBJ1-6): SAVISQKPSRDICQRGTSLTIQCQVDSQVTMMFWYRQQPGQSLTLIATANQGSEATYESGFVIDKFPISRPNLTFSTLTVSNMSPEDSSIYLCSVEAGERDSPLHFGNGTRLTVT.

This clonotype was counted at least ten times. The chain has TRBV29-1 and TRBJ1-1, with D unresolved. This CDR3 spans 12 amino acids. Trimming removed 7 bases from V and 2 bases from J, with 11 bases in between. CDR1 is SQVTM and CDR2 is ANQGSEA in the germline V gene. For the CDR3, the DNA is TGCAGCGCCGAGCGGGGAAACACTGAAGCTTTCTTT. Amino acid sequence: CSAERGNTEAFF.

A few counts support this clonotype. The CDR3 coding sequence is TGTGCCAGCAGCCCACCAGGCAGGGGAGGGGATCAGCCCCAGCATTTT. Translated, it gives CASSPPGRGGDQPQHF. The V and J genes are TRBV7-9 and TRBJ1-5, with a possible D match to TRBD1 (6 bases). CDR3 length: 16 residues. V was cut by 5 bases and J by 5 bases, with 19 bases left in between. Germline V gene sequence: CDR1 SEHNR, CDR2 FQNEAQ (reference sequence).

The genes are TRBV7-8 and TRBJ2-1, with D perhaps assigned TRBD1 or TRBD2 (5 bases each). This CDR3 is built from 16 residues. Germline assignment: CDR1 SGHVS and CDR2 FQNEAQ. Trimming stripped 0 bases from V and 6 bases from J, with 15 bases between. DNA for the CDR3: TGTGCCAGCAGCTTAGCTGGGGGTGCCGGCGGCAATGAGCAGTTCTTC. Translated, it gives CASSLAGGAGGNEQFF.

This clonotype was seen many times. V usage is TRBV12-3 or TRBV12-4 and J usage is TRBJ1-2, with D perhaps matching TRBD1 (5 bases). V was shortened by 6 bases and J by 8 bases, with 19 bases between the two germline ends. The CDR3 sequence is 14 residues long. Written as DNA, the CDR3 is TGTGCCAGCAGGGGTCGATCAGGGAGAGCAGGCTACACCTTC. This translates into CASRGRSGRAGYTF.

This clonotype appeared many times. V gene TRBV24-1 combines with J gene TRBJ2-1; D gene uncertain. CDR1 and CDR2 (germline): KGHDR, SFDVKD. The CDR3 has 11 residues. Trimming took off 6 bases at V and 4 bases at J, with 3 bases between the two ends. CDR3: CATSSYNEQFF. DNA for the CDR3: TGTGCCACCAGTTCATACAATGAGCAGTTCTTC.

This clonotype came up a few times. J is TRBJ1-5 and V is TRBV12-3 or TRBV12-4; 8 positions agree with TRBD1. The J segment lost 7 bases and the V segment lost 6 bases, leaving 8 bases of the junction unmatched. This CDR3 spans 14 amino acids. CDR3: CASRTDRVEQPQHF. The CDR3 nucleotides are TGTGCCAGCAGGACGGACAGGGTAGAGCAGCCCCAGCATTTT.

This clonotype was seen at least ten times. The chain couples TRBV5-1 to TRBJ1-2, with 7 bases that match TRBD1. The trim removed 0 bases at V and 2 bases at J, leaving 1 base unmatched. Germline V gene data show CDR1 as SGHRS and CDR2 as YFSETQ. The CDR3 covers 14 residues. This CDR3 is CASSLGQGNYGYTF. CDR3 bases: TGCGCCAGCAGCTTGGGACAGGGCAACTATGGCTACACCTTC.

In its sample, this clonotype was seen many times. The V and J genes are TRBV29-1 and TRBJ2-1, with 8 bases aligning to TRBD2. CDR1 is SQVTM and CDR2 is ANQGSEA in the germline V gene. Germline trimming cut 4 bases from V and 6 bases from J; bases unmatched to any gene: 8. CDR3 length: 14 residues. CDR3 in DNA: TGCAGCGTTGGGACGGGAGGGAATGTCAATGAGCAGTTCTTC. Amino acids: CSVGTGGNVNEQFF.

The chain joins TRBV28 to TRBJ2-3, with a weak D call TRBD2 (6 bases). The germline V gene encodes CDR1 MDHEN and CDR2 SYDVKM. V gave up 1 base and J gave up 0 bases, with 20 bases separating them. This CDR3 spans 19 amino acids. CDR3 in DNA: TGTGCCAGCAGTTTATTGGCCGTTGGGACTCGAGCGAGCACAGATACGCAGTATTTT. Its protein is CASSLLAVGTRASTDTQYF.

This clonotype was counted many times. V and J are TRBV7-9 and TRBJ1-1; D not certain. With 5 bases removed from V and 2 bases from J, the gap between germline ends came to 21 bases. This CDR3 comprises 17 residues. Looked up from germline, CDR1 is SEHNR and CDR2 is FQNEAQ (reference sequence). The DNA of the CDR3 is TGTGCCAGCAGCATCCGCTCTGGCGGGGTGATTAACACTGAAGCTTTCTTT. Translating it yields CASSIRSGGVINTEAFF.